A selection of T cell receptor beta chains follows, all from one sample in a study of T cell responses to AZD1222 COVID-19 vaccine. Produced via immunoSEQ multiplex PCR; TCRdb's table is partial and in-frame only. The sample shows fewer than 150,000 clones, 88% of them seen only once. The material sequenced was peripheral blood, taken 28 days after the second AZD1222 dose. These receptors all stem from an adult who received the AZD1222 COVID-19 vaccine. The CDR3 runs from the conserved cysteine through the conserved F or W. D genes are given only for firm matches. For some rows the clone size is stated as once, few or many, or as a class when expanded; others skip it.

J: TRBJ2-7; V: TRBV7-9; D: TRBD2; size: .; CDR3: CASSPRGVGEQYF; DNA: TGTGCCAGCAGCCCCCGGGGGGTGGGCGAGCAGTACTTC
J: TRBJ1-3; V: TRBV5-5; D: .; size: .; CDR3: CASSLGYFGNTIYF; DNA: TGTGCCAGCAGCTTAGGGTATTTCGGAAACACCATATATTTT
J: TRBJ2-1; V: TRBV2; D: .; size: .; CDR3: CASKDRGGDSYNEQFF; DNA: TGTGCCAGCAAAGATAGGGGGGGAGACTCCTACAATGAGCAGTTCTTC
J: TRBJ2-7; V: TRBV6-2/TRBV6-3; D: .; size: .; CDR3: CASSRQSSYEQYF; DNA: TGTGCCAGCAGCCGACAGAGCTCCTACGAGCAGTACTTC
J: TRBJ2-3; V: TRBV6-2/TRBV6-3; D: .; size: .; CDR3: CASSQTTDTQYF; DNA: TGTGCCAGCAGTCAAACCACAGATACGCAGTATTTT
J: TRBJ2-5; V: TRBV7-9; D: TRBD1; size: .; CDR3: CASSRDRGGQETQYF; DNA: TGTGCCAGCAGTAGGGACAGGGGTGGGCAAGAGACCCAGTACTTC
J: TRBJ2-3; V: TRBV6-1; D: .; size: .; CDR3: CASSFGVTRRDTQYF; DNA: TGTGCCAGCAGTTTCGGGGTAACTAGAAGGGATACGCAGTATTTT
J: TRBJ1-1; V: TRBV7-2; D: .; size: once; CDR3: CASSFSQGYGNTEAFF; DNA: TGTGCCAGCAGCTTTTCCCAGGGGTATGGGAACACTGAAGCTTTCTTT
J: TRBJ1-1; V: TRBV11-3; D: .; size: .; CDR3: CASSLVMGMNTEAFF; DNA: TGTGCCAGCAGCTTAGTAATGGGGATGAACACTGAAGCTTTCTTT
J: TRBJ1-2; V: TRBV29-1; D: TRBD1; size: .; CDR3: CGQGGGYGYTF; DNA: TGTGGTCAGGGGGGAGGTTATGGCTACACCTTC
J: TRBJ1-4; V: TRBV3-1/TRBV3-2; D: TRBD1; size: .; CDR3: CASSQIWQGAGEKLFF; DNA: TGTGCCAGCAGCCAAATATGGCAGGGGGCTGGTGAAAAACTGTTTTTT
J: TRBJ1-6; V: TRBV7-9; D: TRBD1; size: .; CDR3: CASSLRTGVSPLHF; DNA: TGTGCCAGCAGCTTAAGGACAGGGGTTTCACCCCTCCACTTT
J: TRBJ1-3; V: TRBV6-5; D: .; size: .; CDR3: CASSSGSWGNTIYF; DNA: TGTGCCAGCAGTTCAGGGTCTTGGGGAAACACCATATATTTT
J: TRBJ2-7; V: TRBV5-6; D: TRBD2; size: .; CDR3: CASSPLDAGDPYF; DNA: TGTGCCAGCAGTCCTCTAGACGCGGGAGATCCGTACTTC
J: TRBJ2-1; V: TRBV24-1; D: TRBD2; size: .; CDR3: CATSEVGTSGRGYNEQFF; DNA: TGTGCCACCAGTGAGGTTGGGACTAGCGGGAGGGGCTACAATGAGCAGTTCTTC
J: TRBJ1-1; V: TRBV2; D: .; size: .; CDR3: CASSERGNRPFF; DNA: TGTGCCAGCAGTGAACGGGGAAATCGGCCTTTCTTT
J: TRBJ1-4; V: TRBV6-5; D: .; size: .; CDR3: CASMGVGEKLFF; DNA: TGTGCCAGCATGGGCGTCGGTGAAAAACTGTTTTTT
J: TRBJ1-1; V: TRBV5-1; D: TRBD1; size: .; CDR3: CASSSPTGYHTEAFF; DNA: TGCGCCAGCAGCTCACCGACAGGGTACCACACTGAAGCTTTCTTT
J: TRBJ1-3; V: TRBV28; D: .; size: once; CDR3: CASSLNSGNTIYF; DNA: TGTGCCAGCAGTCTCAACTCTGGAAACACCATATATTTT
J: TRBJ2-5; V: TRBV7-8; D: .; size: .; CDR3: CASRNQDRTQETQYF; DNA: TGTGCCAGCAGAAACCAGGACAGAACCCAAGAGACCCAGTACTTC
J: TRBJ1-4; V: TRBV7-9; D: .; size: .; CDR3: CASSWGRGGLKLFF; DNA: TGTGCCAGCAGCTGGGGCAGGGGCGGATTGAAACTGTTTTTT
J: TRBJ1-2; V: TRBV5-1; D: .; size: once; CDR3: CASSLSTIHYTF; DNA: TGCGCCAGCAGCTTAAGTACGATCCATTACACCTTC
J: TRBJ1-3; V: TRBV30; D: .; size: .; CDR3: CAWSTGLRGNTIYF; DNA: TGTGCCTGGAGTACGGGGTTGAGGGGAAACACCATATATTTT
J: TRBJ2-7; V: TRBV23-1; D: .; size: .; CDR3: CASSQFPGTISYEQYF; DNA: TGCGCCAGCAGTCAGTTCCCCGGGACAATCTCCTACGAGCAGTACTTC
J: TRBJ1-3; V: TRBV7-9; D: .; size: .; CDR3: CASSSTRSGNTIYF; DNA: TGTGCCAGCAGCTCCACACGGTCTGGAAACACCATATATTTT
J: TRBJ2-3; V: TRBV5-1; D: .; size: .; CDR3: CASSLRAITDTQYF; DNA: TGCGCCAGCAGCTTGCGGGCTATAACAGATACGCAGTATTTT
J: TRBJ2-3; V: TRBV19; D: TRBD1; size: .; CDR3: CASSGTGTDTQYF; DNA: TGTGCCAGTAGCGGGACAGGCACAGATACGCAGTATTTT
J: TRBJ1-4; V: TRBV28; D: .; size: .; CDR3: CASSSQGFNEKLFF; DNA: TGTGCCAGCAGTTCACAGGGATTTAATGAAAAACTGTTTTTT
J: TRBJ1-1; V: TRBV28; D: TRBD1; size: .; CDR3: CASSSTGVHTEAFF; DNA: TGTGCCAGCAGTTCGACAGGGGTACACACTGAAGCTTTCTTT
J: TRBJ1-5; V: TRBV27; D: .; size: .; CDR3: CASSPQGGGNQPQHF; DNA: TGTGCCAGCAGTCCACAGGGAGGGGGCAATCAGCCCCAGCATTTT
J: TRBJ1-5; V: TRBV19; D: .; size: .; CDR3: CASSAHGGNQPQHF; DNA: TGTGCCAGTAGTGCCCATGGGGGCAATCAGCCCCAGCATTTT
J: TRBJ2-5; V: TRBV3-1/TRBV3-2; D: TRBD1; size: .; CDR3: CASSHDRGAETQYF; DNA: TGTGCCAGCAGCCACGACAGGGGCGCAGAGACCCAGTACTTC
J: TRBJ2-3; V: TRBV2; D: .; size: .; CDR3: CASSTSSASTDTQYF; DNA: TGTGCCAGCAGTACTAGTTCCGCTAGCACAGATACGCAGTATTTT
J: TRBJ1-5; V: TRBV6-5; D: TRBD1; size: .; CDR3: CASKLTGGNQPQHF; DNA: TGTGCCAGCAAGTTGACAGGGGGCAATCAGCCCCAGCATTTT
J: TRBJ1-2; V: TRBV5-1; D: .; size: once; CDR3: CASSLSSPGSGGYTF; DNA: TGCGCCAGCAGCTTGTCGTCCCCGGGAAGCGGTGGCTACACCTTC
J: TRBJ2-7; V: TRBV3-1/TRBV3-2; D: .; size: few; CDR3: CASSQVGANLEQYF; DNA: TGTGCCAGCAGCCAAGTAGGGGCTAACCTCGAGCAGTACTTC
J: TRBJ2-7; V: TRBV2; D: TRBD1; size: .; CDR3: CASSESGQGSLEQYF; DNA: TGTGCCAGCAGTGAATCGGGACAGGGATCTCTCGAGCAGTACTTC
J: TRBJ1-5; V: TRBV5-6; D: .; size: .; CDR3: CASSVGGQQPQHF; DNA: TGTGCCAGCAGCGTAGGGGGGCAGCAGCCCCAGCATTTT